This T cell receptor (beta chain) was captured in a study of T cell repertoires in cytomegalovirus infection. On the study more broadly: Indicated by public TCR beta signatures were CMV infection and matching HLA type. General study points: Cumulated frequencies of public TCR beta families served to identify carriers of CMV plus the relevant HLA. Dominating the ex vivo response were TCR beta clonotypes that were CMV-specific and HLA-C-restricted.

Germline V lookup: CDR1 MDHEN, CDR2 SYDVKM. CDR3 length equals 12 residues. V was pared by 6 bases and J by 2 bases, with 7 bases between. Of note for this clonotype: Its specificity is unknown.

TCRdb called the reads again in MiXCR, with one record for every CDR3 protein. Of about 400,000 distinct CDR3 sequences listed, over 15% are singletons. The sequencing input was PBMCs. The source of this sequence is a human donor in good health (CMV status not recorded). Some clones in this sample may be carry-over from other donors' samples. The chain joins TRBV28 to TRBJ1-2; D gene unclear. The chain's CDR3 is CASRNLNYGYTF. The CDR3 DNA follows: TGTGCCAGCAGGAACTTAAACTATGGCTACACCTTC.